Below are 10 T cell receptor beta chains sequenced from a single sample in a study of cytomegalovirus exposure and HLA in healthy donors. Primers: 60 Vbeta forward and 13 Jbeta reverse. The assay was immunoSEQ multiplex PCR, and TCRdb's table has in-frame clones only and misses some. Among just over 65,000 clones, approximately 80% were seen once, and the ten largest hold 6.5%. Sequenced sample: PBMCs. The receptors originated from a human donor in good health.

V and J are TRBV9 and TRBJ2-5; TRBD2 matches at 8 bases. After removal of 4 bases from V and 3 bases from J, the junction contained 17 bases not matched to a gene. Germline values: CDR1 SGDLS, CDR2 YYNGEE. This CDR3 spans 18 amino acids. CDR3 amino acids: CASSLGLGRVGPEETQYF. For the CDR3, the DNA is TGTGCCAGCAGCCTGGGACTAGGGCGGGTAGGCCCTGAAGAGACCCAGTACTTC.

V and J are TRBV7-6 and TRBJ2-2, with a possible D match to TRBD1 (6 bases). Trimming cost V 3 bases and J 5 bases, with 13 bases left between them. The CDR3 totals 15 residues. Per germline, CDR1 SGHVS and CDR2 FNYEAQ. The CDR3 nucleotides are TGTGCCAGCAGCTTGTCCCGCACAGGGACCGGGGAGCTGTTTTTT. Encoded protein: CASSLSRTGTGELFF.

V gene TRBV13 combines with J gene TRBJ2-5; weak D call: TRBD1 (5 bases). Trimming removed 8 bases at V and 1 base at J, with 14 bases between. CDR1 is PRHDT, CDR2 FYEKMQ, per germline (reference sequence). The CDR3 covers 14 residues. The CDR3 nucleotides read TGTGCCAGCTCCCTAGGGGTAATCCAAGAGACCCAGTACTTC. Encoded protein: CASSLGVIQETQYF.

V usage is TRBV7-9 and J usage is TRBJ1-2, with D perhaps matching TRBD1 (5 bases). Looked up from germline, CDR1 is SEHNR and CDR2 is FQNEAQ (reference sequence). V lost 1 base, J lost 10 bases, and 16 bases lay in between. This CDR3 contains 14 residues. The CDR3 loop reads CASSLVGTAFDYTF. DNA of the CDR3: TGTGCCAGCAGCTTAGTTGGGACTGCCTTCGACTACACCTTC.

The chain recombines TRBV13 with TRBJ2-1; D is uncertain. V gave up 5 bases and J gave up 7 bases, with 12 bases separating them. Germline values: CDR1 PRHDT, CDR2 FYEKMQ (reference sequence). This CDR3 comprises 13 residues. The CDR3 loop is CASSPRSENEQFF. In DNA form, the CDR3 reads TGTGCCAGCAGCCCACGGTCGGAGAATGAGCAGTTCTTC.

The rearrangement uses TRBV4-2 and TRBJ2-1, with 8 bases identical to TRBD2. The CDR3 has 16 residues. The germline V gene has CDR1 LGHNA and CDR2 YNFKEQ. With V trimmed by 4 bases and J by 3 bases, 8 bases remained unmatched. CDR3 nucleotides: TGTGCCAGCAGCCCCACTAAGCGGGGGATCTACAATGAGCAGTTCTTC. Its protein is CASSPTKRGIYNEQFF.

The CDR3 coding sequence is TGTGCCAGTTCCTTGGAGGGGGCGCGGGGCTACACCTTC. Translating it yields CASSLEGARGYTF. This sequence joins TRBV19 and TRBJ1-2; 7 nucleotides align to TRBD1. The trim removed 8 bases at V and 8 bases at J, leaving 11 bases unmatched. The length of the CDR3 is 13 residues. In germline, CDR1 is LNHDA, CDR2 SQIVND (reference sequence). Variable domain in full (rest from reference TRBV19 and TRBJ1-2): DGGITQSPKYLFRKEGQNVTLSCEQNLNHDAMYWYRQDPGQGLRLIYYSQIVNDFQKGDIAEGYSVSREKKESFPLTVTSAQKNPTAFYLCASSLEGARGYTFGSGTRLTVV.

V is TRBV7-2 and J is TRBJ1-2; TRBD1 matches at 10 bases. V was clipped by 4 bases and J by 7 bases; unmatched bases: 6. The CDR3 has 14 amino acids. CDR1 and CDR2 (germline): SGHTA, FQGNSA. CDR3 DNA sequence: TGTGCCAGCAGCTCCTCGGACAGGGGGAGTGGCTACACCTTC. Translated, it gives CASSSSDRGSGYTF. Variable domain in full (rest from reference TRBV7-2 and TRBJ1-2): GAGVSQSPSNKVTEKGKDVELRCDPISGHTALYWYRQSLGQGLEFLIYFQGNSAPDKSGLPSDRFSAERTGGSVSTLTIQRTQQEDSAVYLCASSSSDRGSGYTFGSGTRLTVV.

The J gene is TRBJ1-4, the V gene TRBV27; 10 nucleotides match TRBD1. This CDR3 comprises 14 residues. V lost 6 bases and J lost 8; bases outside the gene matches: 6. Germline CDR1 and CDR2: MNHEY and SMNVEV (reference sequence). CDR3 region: CASSRQGAGEKLFF. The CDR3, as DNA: TGTGCCAGCAGCAGACAGGGGGCGGGGGAAAAACTGTTTTTT.

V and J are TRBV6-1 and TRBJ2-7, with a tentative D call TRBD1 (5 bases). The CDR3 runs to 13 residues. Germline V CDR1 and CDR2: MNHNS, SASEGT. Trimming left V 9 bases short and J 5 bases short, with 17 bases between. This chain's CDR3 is CASMKGMSHEQYF. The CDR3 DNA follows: TGTGCCAGTATGAAGGGGATGAGCCACGAGCAGTACTTC.